This T cell receptor (beta chain) was documented in a study of blood T cell repertoires in COVID-19. This CDR3 has 13 amino acids. With 3 bases removed from V and 5 bases from J, the gap between germline ends came to 11 bases. Germline-derived CDR1 and CDR2 are MDHEN and SYDVKM. Clones were sequenced by immunoSEQ multiplex PCR, and TCRdb holds only the in-frame ones, with some missing. This table holds 330,000 or so clones, roughly 87% found once. Ages ranged from roughly 18 to 100 years, with residence in some 25 US areas. Cohort allocation depended upon clinical history that participants reported. This TCR came from a woman aged 25-40 years who had recovered from COVID-19. What was sequenced was PBMCs or T cells enriched from blood (not recorded which). The V call is TRBV28, the J call TRBJ2-7; tentative D call: TRBD1 (5 bases). Here the CDR3 reads CASSLGGRDEQYF. CDR3 nucleotides: TGTGCCAGCAGTTTGGGCGGCAGGGACGAGCAGTACTTC.